The 14 T cell receptor beta chains below come from one sample, sequenced in a study of OX40 agonist ivuxolimab in advanced cancers. The library was generated by the immunoSEQ multiplex PCR assay. TCRdb carries this immuneACCESS record with in-frame sequences only. Its versions omit some clonotypes, under half of them owing to an unresolved V gene in the studies checked, with the rest unexplained. Here the sample has about 79,000 clones; 94% occur a single time. The ten largest clonotypes hold roughly 9.8% of the sample. The sequences come from CD4+ or CD8+ T cells sorted from blood, collected in a trial of the OX40 agonist ivuxolimab. The receptors were sampled from an adult with an advanced solid tumor such as melanoma, head and neck, liver or kidney cancer.

This chain connects TRBV5-4 to TRBJ1-2; 10 nucleotides agree with TRBD1. J lost 5 bases, V lost 4 bases, and 14 bases had no gene match. The CDR3 totals 17 residues. Germline loops: CDR1 SGHNT, CDR2 YYREEE (reference sequence). CDR3 DNA: TGTGCCAGCAGCGCTTCCGGGGGGACAGGGGTCAGGTATGGCTACACCTTC. Protein product: CASSASGGTGVRYGYTF.

This clone was observed once. The chain couples TRBV19 to TRBJ1-1; the D is unclear. CDR1 and CDR2 (germline): LNHDA, SQIVND (reference sequence). V lost 4 bases to trimming and J lost 5 bases, with 11 bases between them. CDR3 size: 13 residues. CDR3 coding DNA: TGTGCCAGTAGTACCACGGTGGGGACTGAAGCTTTCTTT. Translating it yields CASSTTVGTEAFF. The whole variable domain, remainder taken from reference TRBV19 and TRBJ1-1, is DGGITQSPKYLFRKEGQNVTLSCEQNLNHDAMYWYRQDPGQGLRLIYYSQIVNDFQKGDIAEGYSVSREKKESFPLTVTSAQKNPTAFYLCASSTTVGTEAFFGQGTRLTVV.

The rearrangement joins TRBV6-5 to TRBJ2-1; possibly TRBD1 for D (5 bases). The CDR3 has 14 residues. In germline, CDR1 is MNHEY, CDR2 SVGAGI. Between the trimmed V and J ends, which lost 4 bases and 3 bases, there was a span of 10 bases. This chain's CDR3 is CASSFPGLYNEQFF. In DNA, the CDR3 is TGTGCCAGCAGTTTCCCAGGGCTCTACAATGAGCAGTTCTTC.

V gene TRBV5-6 combines with J gene TRBJ1-1; unclear D gene. CDR1 is SGHDT and CDR2 is YYEEEE in the germline V gene. Trimming shortened V by 5 bases and J by 8 bases, and 10 bases separated the two germline ends. The CDR3 runs 11 residues. CDR3 in amino acids: CASSSRLEAFF. The CDR3 nucleotides are TGTGCCAGCAGTTCGCGACTGGAAGCTTTCTTT.

The chain has TRBV6-6 and TRBJ2-7; D possibly uses TRBD1 or TRBD2 (5 bases each). CDR1 and CDR2 (germline): MNHNY, SVGAGI (reference sequence). CDR3 size: 14 residues. Trimming stripped 6 bases from V and 5 bases from J, with 17 bases between. Here the CDR3 DNA reads TGTGCCAGCAGAGTCGGGACGGATTTCGACGAGCAGTACTTC. This gives the protein CASRVGTDFDEQYF.

The CDR3 protein is CASSSDRHPLNYGYTF. In nucleotides, the CDR3 is TGTGCCAGCAGCTCAGACAGGCACCCTCTCAACTATGGCTACACCTTC. J is TRBJ1-2 and V is TRBV7-9; D might be TRBD1 (6 bases). CDR3 size: 16 residues. CDR1 is SEHNR and CDR2 is FQNEAQ in the germline V gene (reference sequence). Trimming left V 4 bases short and J 2 bases short, with 17 bases between.

This clone came up once. The chain uses TRBV28 and TRBJ1-4; 9 nucleotides line up with TRBD1. There are 18 residues in the CDR3. With 5 bases clipped from V and 4 bases from J, the junction kept 14 bases outside the gene matches. Germline values: CDR1 MDHEN, CDR2 SYDVKM. The CDR3 here is CASSPGQGYGGGNEKLFF. The CDR3 coding sequence is TGTGCCAGCAGTCCGGGACAGGGATACGGGGGAGGTAATGAAAAACTGTTTTTT.

This clone was detected once. V and J are TRBV10-3 and TRBJ1-1; perhaps TRBD1 as D (5 bases). Trimming removed 0 bases at V and 6 bases at J, with 11 bases between. The CDR3 contains 14 residues. Germline CDR1 ENHRY, CDR2 SYGVKD. The CDR3 DNA reads TGTGCCATCAGTGAGTCGGGGAGGGGACCTGAAGCTTTCTTT. As protein: CAISESGRGPEAFF.

The chain is built from TRBV4-1 and TRBJ2-3, with TRBD2 matching 10 bases. Per the germline V gene, CDR1 is MGHRA and CDR2 is YSYEKL. The CDR3 has 17 residues. Trimming cost V 0 bases and J 1 base; bases outside gene matches: 4. CDR3 bases: TGCGCCAGCAGCCAAGATGTGCTAGCGGGGGGCACAGATACGCAGTATTTT. Its translation: CASSQDVLAGGTDTQYF.

This chain joins TRBV29-1 and TRBJ2-5, with 8 bases fitting TRBD1. This CDR3 spans 15 amino acids. Germline loops: CDR1 SQVTM, CDR2 ANQGSEA. Trimming cost V 4 bases and J 11 bases; bases outside gene matches: 18. The CDR3 nucleotides are TGCAGCGTTGGCGGCAGCGGGCAGGGGGCACCAGGGCAGTACTTC. Protein product: CSVGGSGQGAPGQYF.

The rearrangement uses TRBV2 and TRBJ2-2; 8 bases fit TRBD1. Germline trimming cut 10 bases from V and 8 bases from J; bases unmatched to any gene: 9. The CDR3 contains 13 residues. Germline CDR1 and CDR2: SNHLY and FYNNEI. CDR3 sequence (DNA): TGTGCCACGGCGGACAGGGTATCTGGGGAGCTGTTTTTT. Protein sequence: CATADRVSGELFF.

The V and J genes are TRBV6-5 and TRBJ1-1, with TRBD1 identical over 7 bases. CDR1 is MNHEY, CDR2 SVGAGI, per germline. The CDR3 loop spans 14 amino acids. The ends lost 2 bases at V and 1 base at J; junction bases unmatched: 1. CDR3 nucleotides: TGTGCCAGCAGTTACGGGACAGCGAACACTGAAGCTTTCTTT. Its protein is CASSYGTANTEAFF.

The chain joins TRBV5-4 to TRBJ1-2; D is ambiguous. CDR3 length equals 13 residues. CDR1 is SGHNT and CDR2 is YYREEE in the germline V gene (reference sequence). Trimming removed 2 bases from V and 4 bases from J, with 9 bases in between. The CDR3 is CASSFRVGYGYTF. The CDR3, as DNA: TGTGCCAGCAGCTTTAGGGTGGGCTATGGCTACACCTTC. The variable domain in full, with the rest retrieved from reference TRBV5-4 and TRBJ1-2, is ETGVTQSPTHLIKTRGQQVTLRCSSQSGHNTVSWYQQALGQGPQFIFQYYREEENGRGNFPPRFSGLQFPNYSSELNVNALELDDSALYLCASSFRVGYGYTFGSGTRLTVV.

The chain uses TRBV28 and TRBJ2-5; D could derive from TRBD1 or TRBD2 (6 bases each). The CDR3 extends over 14 amino acids. The ends were cut back, 6 bases at V and 4 bases at J, with 15 bases in the middle. Germline V CDR1 and CDR2: MDHEN, SYDVKM. The CDR3 DNA is TGTGCCAGCAGCCCTTGGGGGGCGGTAGAGACCCAGTACTTC. It encodes CASSPWGAVETQYF.